Listed below are T cell receptor beta chains from one sample, sequenced in a study of regulatory T cells in long-lasting Graves disease. TCRdb called the multiplex PCR reads again in MiXCR, with one record for every CDR3 protein. This sample carries about 310,000 distinct CDR3 sequences, roughly 21% of them seen once, and the ten largest clones take approximately 53%. The specimen comprised peripheral blood mononuclear cells (PBMCs), sampled when the disease was refractory, from a patient treated with antithyroid drugs. These receptors all come from a female donor with Graves disease. Both conserved end residues are part of each CDR3. The order of the fields is CDR3 DNA, CDR3 protein, clone size, V gene, J gene, D gene. D genes are given only for firm matches. A clone size is listed for some rows: how often the clone was seen (once, few, many), or a class if it is expanded.

CDR3 DNA: TGCGCCAGCAGCTTGGCAGGGGAGAAGCAAGAGACCCAGTACTTC; CDR3 protein: CASSLAGEKQETQYF; clone size: NA; V gene: TRBV5-1; J gene: TRBJ2-5; D gene: NA
CDR3 DNA: TGTGCCAGCAGTCCGGAGCAGGGGGCCCAGCCCCAGCATTTT; CDR3 protein: CASSPEQGAQPQHF; clone size: NA; V gene: TRBV27; J gene: TRBJ1-5; D gene: TRBD1
CDR3 DNA: TGTGCCAGCAGCCCCAGGGAGACTAGTTACTCCGAGACCCAGTACTTC; CDR3 protein: CASSPRETSYSETQYF; clone size: NA; V gene: TRBV14; J gene: TRBJ2-5; D gene: NA
CDR3 DNA: TGTGCCAGCTCCCCAAGCGGGAGGGCCGTCTACGAGCAGTACTTC; CDR3 protein: CASSPSGRAVYEQYF; clone size: NA; V gene: TRBV18; J gene: TRBJ2-7; D gene: TRBD2
CDR3 DNA: TGTGCCAGCAGTCCCTTAACAGGGGCCGATCAGCCCCAGCATTTT; CDR3 protein: CASSPLTGADQPQHF; clone size: NA; V gene: TRBV28; J gene: TRBJ1-5; D gene: TRBD1
CDR3 DNA: TGTGCCATCAGTGAGCTCGGGGGGGCCAAAACTGAAGCTTTCTTT; CDR3 protein: CAISELGGAKTEAFF; clone size: NA; V gene: TRBV10-3; J gene: TRBJ1-1; D gene: NA
CDR3 DNA: TGTGCCAGTAGCAAGGAACTCCCGCCGCGGGAGCAGTACTTC; CDR3 protein: CASSKELPPREQYF; clone size: NA; V gene: TRBV19; J gene: TRBJ2-7; D gene: NA
CDR3 DNA: TGTGCCAGCACGGGACAGGGTGCGACCCAGTACTTC; CDR3 protein: CASTGQGATQYF; clone size: many; V gene: TRBV11-2; J gene: TRBJ2-5; D gene: TRBD1
CDR3 DNA: TGTGCCAGCGGTGTGGGACAGAACTCTGGAAACACCATATATTTT; CDR3 protein: CASGVGQNSGNTIYF; clone size: once; V gene: TRBV2; J gene: TRBJ1-3; D gene: TRBD1
CDR3 DNA: TGCAGTGCTCTCGGACGGACTAGCTTTAAAGAGACCCAGTACTTC; CDR3 protein: CSALGRTSFKETQYF; clone size: many; V gene: TRBV20-1; J gene: TRBJ2-5; D gene: TRBD2
CDR3 DNA: TGTGCCAGCAGACCCCCCGTTGGAGGGGGTTCGGAGACCCAGTACTTC; CDR3 protein: CASRPPVGGGSETQYF; clone size: many; V gene: TRBV6-1; J gene: TRBJ2-5; D gene: NA
CDR3 DNA: TGTGCCAGTTGCCGGGACAACAATCAGCCCCAGCATTTT; CDR3 protein: CASCRDNNQPQHF; clone size: many; V gene: TRBV28; J gene: TRBJ1-5; D gene: NA
CDR3 DNA: TGTGCCAAGAGGAAGGTGAACACTGAAGCTTTCTTT; CDR3 protein: CAKRKVNTEAFF; clone size: many; V gene: TRBV2; J gene: TRBJ1-1; D gene: NA
CDR3 DNA: TGTGCCAGCAGACGTACAGGGTCCGGGCAAGAGACCCAGTACTTC; CDR3 protein: CASRRTGSGQETQYF; clone size: NA; V gene: TRBV6-1; J gene: TRBJ2-5; D gene: NA
CDR3 DNA: TGTGCCAGCAGGGAGGAGGGAAGAGAGGGCTACACCTTC; CDR3 protein: CASREEGREGYTF; clone size: many; V gene: TRBV2; J gene: TRBJ1-2; D gene: NA
CDR3 DNA: TGTGCCAGCAGTCAGACAGAGGATCAGCCCCAGCATTTT; CDR3 protein: CASSQTEDQPQHF; clone size: NA; V gene: TRBV28; J gene: TRBJ1-5; D gene: NA
CDR3 DNA: TGTGCCAGCAGTTTACTGGAGGGTCAGCCCCAGCATTTT; CDR3 protein: CASSLLEGQPQHF; clone size: many; V gene: TRBV12-3/TRBV12-4; J gene: TRBJ1-5; D gene: NA
CDR3 DNA: TGTGCCAGCAGTTTAACCGGGGGGAGAAAACTGTTTTTT; CDR3 protein: CASSLTGGRKLFF; clone size: many; V gene: TRBV27; J gene: TRBJ1-4; D gene: NA
CDR3 DNA: TGTGCCAGCAGCTCACCGGGACAGAGCTCCTACGAGCAGTACTTC; CDR3 protein: CASSSPGQSSYEQYF; clone size: many; V gene: TRBV11-2; J gene: TRBJ2-7; D gene: TRBD1
CDR3 DNA: TGTGCCAGCAGCTTAGAGGGGGTAGGCACTGAAGCTTTCTTT; CDR3 protein: CASSLEGVGTEAFF; clone size: many; V gene: TRBV5-1; J gene: TRBJ1-1; D gene: NA
CDR3 DNA: TGTGCCAGCAGTTCTACCCTGGGAGGTAGCGTGGAGACCGGGGAGCTGTTTTTT; CDR3 protein: CASSSTLGGSVETGELFF; clone size: NA; V gene: TRBV6-5; J gene: TRBJ2-2; D gene: NA
CDR3 DNA: TGTGCCAGCAGCGTAGGGCTTAGCCAAGAGACCCAGTACTTC; CDR3 protein: CASSVGLSQETQYF; clone size: NA; V gene: TRBV9; J gene: TRBJ2-5; D gene: NA